This TCR beta chain was identified during a study of T-cell memory formation after mild COVID-19. In its sample, this clonotype was seen a few times. cDNA libraries for TCR alpha and TCR beta, carrying sample barcodes and UMIs, came from 5'RACE with constant-segment primers. TCRdb reprocessed the 5' RACE reads with MiXCR, giving one entry per CDR3 protein. The sample consists of around 250,000 distinct CDR3 sequences, around 10% of them appearing once. V lost 1 base to trimming and J lost 0 bases, with 12 bases between them. The CDR3 runs to 17 residues. Germline loops: CDR1 MGHRA, CDR2 YSYEKL. Sequenced material: PBMCs or a T cell subset sorted from them (not recorded which). The chain links TRBV4-1 to TRBJ2-2; the D is unclear. The sequence came from a man aged 18 to 35 who had mild COVID-19 (a few samples of this study predate the infection). Cell type and time point are not known. CDR3 coding DNA: TGCGCCAGCAGCCAAGTGTCGATACTTACGAACACCGGGGAGCTGTTTTTT. The encoded protein is CASSQVSILTNTGELFF.